The 30 T cell receptor beta chains given below trace back to one sample, sequenced in a study of radiotherapy plus CTLA-4 blockade in lung cancer. Repertoires were generated with immunoSEQ multiplex PCR, while TCRdb's copy carries only in-frame clones and drops some. The sample has approximately 94,000 clones, roughly 80% seen once. Material: peripheral blood, obtained from a patient treated with radiotherapy plus ipilimumab. Every receptor here comes from a human donor with non-small cell lung cancer that progressed on radiotherapy plus ipilimumab.

The V call is TRBV9, the J call TRBJ2-1; 9 bases align to TRBD1. CDR1 is SGDLS and CDR2 is YYNGEE in the germline V gene. CDR3 length equals 15 residues. V lost 3 bases, J lost 7 bases, and 8 bases stayed unmatched. This chain's CDR3 is CASSARGQGWNEQFF. The CDR3 DNA follows: TGTGCCAGCAGCGCTAGGGGACAGGGATGGAATGAGCAGTTCTTC.

V and J are TRBV2 and TRBJ1-2, with 7 bases lining up with TRBD1. The germline V gene encodes CDR1 SNHLY and CDR2 FYNNEI. This CDR3 has 15 residues. The ends lost 4 bases at V and 6 bases at J; junction bases unmatched: 11. The CDR3 DNA reads TGTGCCAGCAGTGCGGAGAACAGGGGCCTCGATGGCTACACCTTC. Translated: CASSAENRGLDGYTF.

The CDR3 protein is CASSLQGYGYTF. The CDR3 nucleotides read TGTGCCAGCAGCTTACAGGGATATGGCTACACCTTC. The chain joins TRBV11-2 to TRBJ1-2, with D perhaps TRBD1 (5 bases). The germline V and J ends were trimmed by 2 bases and 5 bases, with 6 bases remaining between them. Germline V CDR1 and CDR2: SGHAT, FQNNGV. This CDR3 contains 12 residues.

This clone was counted once. This chain links TRBV30 with TRBJ2-7; 9 nucleotides agree with TRBD1. The CDR3 runs to 13 residues. V dropped 4 bases and J dropped 2; count of bases not matched to a gene: 3. The germline CDR1 and CDR2 sequences are GTSNPN and SVGIG (reference sequence). The CDR3 bases are TGTGCCTGGAATACAGGGGGCACCTACGAGCAGTACTTC. Its translation: CAWNTGGTYEQYF.

V is TRBV6-1 and J is TRBJ1-1; 9 nucleotides line up with TRBD1. Looked up from germline, CDR1 is MNHNS and CDR2 is SASEGT. The ends lost 4 bases at V and 0 bases at J; junction bases unmatched: 15. CDR3 length: 19 residues. The CDR3 region has the DNA TGTGCCAGCAGTGGACCAGTCGGCGACAGGGGGAAAATGAACACTGAAGCTTTCTTT. Its translation is CASSGPVGDRGKMNTEAFF.

The gene calls are TRBV6-6 and TRBJ2-7; D might be TRBD1 (6 bases). The CDR3 has 13 amino acids. With 7 bases removed from V and 1 base from J, the gap between germline ends came to 11 bases. CDR1 is MNHNY and CDR2 is SVGAGI in the germline V gene (reference sequence). The CDR3 DNA reads as TGTGCCAGCATCCCGACAGGATCCTACGAGCAGTACTTC. It encodes CASIPTGSYEQYF.

The chain employs TRBV29-1 and TRBJ2-7; TRBD2 is a possible D gene (6 bases). Germline V gene data show CDR1 as SQVTM and CDR2 as ANQGSEA. V lost 2 bases and J 2 bases, leaving 10 bases between the germline ends. This CDR3 has 13 amino acids. CDR3: CSVERTGAYEQYF. The CDR3 DNA sequence: TGCAGCGTTGAACGAACGGGAGCCTACGAGCAGTACTTC.

The genes are TRBV5-5 and TRBJ2-7, with 9 bases identical to TRBD1. The CDR3 is 15 amino acids. With 4 bases clipped from V and 6 bases from J, the junction kept 11 bases outside the gene matches. Germline V gives CDR1 SGHKS, CDR2 YYEKEE (reference sequence). In DNA, the CDR3 is TGTGCCAGCAGCCAGTCCGGGACAGGGATACTCGAGCAGTACGTC. This gives the protein CASSQSGTGILEQYV.

The rearrangement uses TRBV2 and TRBJ2-3; TRBD2 matches at 8 bases. The V and J ends lost 6 bases and 3 bases, in that order; junction bases with no gene match: 8. The CDR3 has 15 residues. Germline V gene data show CDR1 as SNHLY and CDR2 as FYNNEI. CDR3 residues: CASSAGAGVTDTQYF. In DNA, the CDR3 is TGTGCCAGCAGCGCGGGAGCGGGAGTGACAGATACGCAGTATTTT.

The rearrangement links TRBV11-2 to TRBJ2-1; 8 bases are a match to TRBD2. Trimming at V came to 4 bases and at J to 5 bases, leaving 10 bases not matched to a gene. Germline V gene sequence: CDR1 SGHAT, CDR2 FQNNGV. The CDR3 spans 16 residues. CDR3 DNA: TGTGCCAGCAGCTCACTAACTAGCGGAAGGAACAATGAGCAGTTCTTC. It codes for CASSSLTSGRNNEQFF. The full variable domain, completed using reference TRBV11-2 and TRBJ2-1, is EAGVAQSPRYKIIEKRQSVAFWCNPISGHATLYWYQQILGQGPKLLIQFQNNGVVDDSQLPKDRFSAERLKGVDSTLKIQPAKLEDSAVYLCASSSLTSGRNNEQFFGPGTRLTVL.

The V gene is TRBV29-1, the J gene TRBJ2-3; D perhaps matches TRBD1 (6 bases). V dropped 7 bases and J dropped 7 bases, with 18 bases sitting between them. Germline lookup yields CDR1 SQVTM and CDR2 ANQGSEA. The CDR3 totals 13 residues. In DNA form, the CDR3 reads TGCAGCGCATCCCGGGACATGCGGTATACGCAGTATTTT. This translates into CSASRDMRYTQYF.

Remarks on this clone: In the same sample, other DNA sequences code for this CDR3. The chain links TRBV5-1 to TRBJ2-1; tentatively, D is TRBD1 or TRBD2 (6 bases each). Per the germline V gene, CDR1 is SGHRS and CDR2 is YFSETQ. The CDR3 is made up of 13 amino acids. V was clipped by 1 base and J by 10 bases, with 12 bases between them. CDR3 sequence reads: CASSLLGGGEQFF. Here the CDR3 DNA reads TGCGCCAGCAGCTTGTTGGGGGGCGGGGAGCAGTTCTTC.

A word on this clone: The same CDR3 also results from other DNA sequences found in this sample. The chain has TRBV27 and TRBJ1-1; no firm D call. Germline CDR1 and CDR2: MNHEY and SMNVEV (reference sequence). V was cut by 4 bases and J by 0 bases, with 3 bases left in between. The CDR3 is made up of 12 amino acids. The DNA of the CDR3 is TGTGCCAGCAGTTCAGTGAACACTGAAGCTTTCTTT. Its protein is CASSSVNTEAFF.

The chain couples TRBV9 to TRBJ2-1; D is possibly TRBD1 (5 bases). V dropped 4 bases and J dropped 12 bases, with 26 bases sitting between them. The germline gives CDR1 SGDLS, CDR2 YYNGEE. The CDR3 is made up of 16 amino acids. CDR3 sequence reads: CASSSHNTQVRGGQFF. The CDR3 region has the DNA TGTGCCAGCAGCTCCCACAACACGCAAGTTAGGGGTGGGCAGTTCTTC.

The chain has TRBV7-9 and TRBJ1-5; 7 bases match TRBD1. CDR1 is SEHNR and CDR2 is FQNEAQ in the germline V gene (reference sequence). V shed 5 bases and J 1 base; nucleotides not matched to a gene: 5. CDR3 length: 15 residues. CDR3 sequence reads: CASSPGGASNQPQHF. The CDR3 region has the DNA TGTGCCAGCAGCCCAGGGGGGGCGAGCAATCAGCCCCAGCATTTT.

The V call is TRBV5-1, the J call TRBJ2-6; 7 nucleotides agree with TRBD2. J was trimmed by 0 bases and V by 4 bases; bases with no gene match: 7. CDR3 length: 17 amino acids. In germline, CDR1 is SGHRS, CDR2 YFSETQ. The CDR3 protein is CASSPAPGGSGANVLTF. CDR3 DNA sequence: TGCGCCAGCAGCCCGGCCCCGGGGGGCTCTGGGGCCAACGTCCTGACTTTC.

The CDR3 protein is CASSTHPVSYEQYF. As DNA, the CDR3 is TGTGCCAGCAGCACACACCCCGTCTCCTACGAGCAGTACTTC. The chain recombines TRBV5-4 with TRBJ2-7; D is unresolved. The CDR3 loop spans 14 amino acids. V was pared by 4 bases and J by 0 bases, with 11 bases between. From germline, CDR1 is SGHNT and CDR2 YYREEE (reference sequence). The variable domain in full, completed from reference TRBV5-4 and TRBJ2-7, reads ETGVTQSPTHLIKTRGQQVTLRCSSQSGHNTVSWYQQALGQGPQFIFQYYREEENGRGNFPPRFSGLQFPNYSSELNVNALELDDSALYLCASSTHPVSYEQYFGPGTRLTVT.

The rearrangement links TRBV7-3 to TRBJ1-1; D remains ambiguous. The CDR3 consists of 13 residues. Germline CDR1 reads SGHTA; CDR2 reads FQGTGA. Trimming took off 3 bases at V and 3 bases at J, with 8 bases between the two ends. The chain's CDR3 is CASSLSPDTEAFF. The CDR3, as DNA: TGTGCCAGCAGCTTGAGTCCGGACACTGAAGCTTTCTTT.

V and J are TRBV15 and TRBJ2-3; D gene uncertain. The CDR3 runs to 12 residues. The V gene's germline CDR1 is LNHNV and CDR2 YYDKDF (reference sequence). Trimming left V 5 bases short and J 3 bases short, with 6 bases between. CDR3 residues: CATSENTDTQYF. In nucleotides, the CDR3 is TGTGCCACCAGCGAAAATACAGATACGCAGTATTTT.

The chain employs TRBV13 and TRBJ1-1; no definite D call. The germline V and J ends were trimmed by 5 bases and 0 bases, with 10 bases remaining between them. There are 14 residues in the CDR3. Germline-derived CDR1 and CDR2 are PRHDT and FYEKMQ (reference sequence). Here the CDR3 reads CASSPNQLNTEAFF. The CDR3 DNA follows: TGTGCCAGCAGCCCCAACCAGTTGAACACTGAAGCTTTCTTT.

The rearrangement links TRBV5-1 to TRBJ2-5; possible D gene TRBD1, 5 bases. From germline, CDR1 is SGHRS and CDR2 YFSETQ. Trimming stripped 2 bases from V and 4 bases from J, with 15 bases between. The CDR3 has 15 amino acids. CDR3 in amino acids: CASSFQVQGGETQYF. In nucleotides, the CDR3 is TGCGCCAGCAGCTTTCAGGTTCAGGGTGGAGAGACCCAGTACTTC.

This chain uses TRBV29-1 with TRBJ2-1; tentatively, D is TRBD2 (7 bases). This CDR3 is built from 13 residues. Trimming removed 1 base at V and 6 bases at J, with 10 bases between. Looked up from germline, CDR1 is SQVTM and CDR2 is ANQGSEA. DNA of the CDR3: TGCAGCGTTGAAGGGGGGGGCCTCAATGAGCAGTTCTTC. It is translated as CSVEGGGLNEQFF.

This chain uses TRBV7-8 with TRBJ1-1, with TRBD1 matching 9 bases. The V and J ends lost 4 bases and 5 bases, in that order; junction bases with no gene match: 8. Germline CDR1 SGHVS, CDR2 FQNEAQ. The CDR3 is 15 amino acids. The CDR3 protein is CASSYPVDRGTEAFF. The DNA for the CDR3 is TGTGCCAGCAGCTACCCAGTGGACAGGGGAACTGAAGCTTTCTTT.

This sequence joins TRBV7-9 and TRBJ2-1; TRBD2 aligns across 10 bases. Unmatched junction bases numbered 5, after V lost 2 bases and J lost 7 bases. CDR1 is SEHNR, CDR2 FQNEAQ, per germline (reference sequence). The CDR3 consists of 15 residues. The CDR3, as DNA: TGTGCCAGCAGCTTAACTAGCGGGAAGTTGAATGAGCAGTTCTTC. Protein product: CASSLTSGKLNEQFF. Filled out from reference TRBV7-9 and TRBJ2-1, the complete variable domain reads DTGVSQNPRHKITKRGQNVTFRCDPISEHNRLYWYRQTLGQGPEFLTYFQNEAQLEKSRLLSDRFSAERPKGSFSTLEIQRTEQGDSAMYLCASSLTSGKLNEQFFGPGTRLTVL.

CDR3 loop: CASSEEGRFGNTIYF. The CDR3 DNA is TGTGCCAGCAGTGAAGAGGGCAGATTTGGAAACACCATATATTTT. The chain carries TRBV6-1 and TRBJ1-3; D remains unclear. Germline CDR1 reads MNHNS; CDR2 reads SASEGT. The CDR3 has 15 amino acids. V shed 1 base and J shed 3 bases, with 10 bases lying between them.

J is TRBJ2-5 and V is TRBV29-1; 7 bases line up with TRBD1. Germline trimming cut 5 bases from V and 5 bases from J; bases unmatched to any gene: 5. The germline CDR1 and CDR2 sequences are SQVTM and ANQGSEA. This CDR3 contains 12 residues. CDR3 sequence (DNA): TGCAGCGTTCCGGACAGGTCGGAGACCCAGTACTTC. This encodes CSVPDRSETQYF.

The chain has TRBV5-4 and TRBJ2-2; TRBD1 matches 8 bases. The CDR3 runs 18 residues. The V and J ends lost 4 bases and 0 bases, in that order; junction bases with no gene match: 11. CDR1 is SGHNT and CDR2 is YYREEE in the germline V gene (reference sequence). For the CDR3, the DNA is TGTGCCAGCAGCCCCCCTGGGGCGACAGGGGCGAACACCGGGGAGCTGTTTTTT. Its translation is CASSPPGATGANTGELFF.

The genes are TRBV27 and TRBJ2-5; no firm D call. Deletions cut 4 bases from V and 4 bases from J, with 4 bases between. CDR1 and CDR2 (germline): MNHEY, SMNVEV (reference sequence). The CDR3 loop spans 11 amino acids. CDR3 amino acids: CASSSLETQYF. DNA for the CDR3: TGTGCCAGCAGTTCTTTAGAGACCCAGTACTTC.

The genes are TRBV11-2 and TRBJ2-7; tentatively, D is TRBD1 or TRBD2 (5 bases each). Trimming shortened V by 6 bases and J by 0 bases, and 9 bases separated the two germline ends. Germline assignment: CDR1 SGHAT and CDR2 FQNNGV. The CDR3 has 13 amino acids. The CDR3 protein is CASSWGSSYEQYV. CDR3 nucleotide sequence: TGTGCCAGCAGTTGGGGGAGCTCCTACGAGCAGTACGTC.

The gene calls are TRBV7-3 and TRBJ2-5, with 10 bases fitting TRBD1. Germline V lookup: CDR1 SGHTA, CDR2 FQGTGA. This CDR3 region has 15 residues. The ends lost 2 bases at V and 5 bases at J; junction bases unmatched: 5. The CDR3 region is CASSLDGTGEETQYF. For the CDR3, the DNA is TGTGCCAGCAGCTTAGACGGGACAGGGGAGGAGACCCAGTACTTC.